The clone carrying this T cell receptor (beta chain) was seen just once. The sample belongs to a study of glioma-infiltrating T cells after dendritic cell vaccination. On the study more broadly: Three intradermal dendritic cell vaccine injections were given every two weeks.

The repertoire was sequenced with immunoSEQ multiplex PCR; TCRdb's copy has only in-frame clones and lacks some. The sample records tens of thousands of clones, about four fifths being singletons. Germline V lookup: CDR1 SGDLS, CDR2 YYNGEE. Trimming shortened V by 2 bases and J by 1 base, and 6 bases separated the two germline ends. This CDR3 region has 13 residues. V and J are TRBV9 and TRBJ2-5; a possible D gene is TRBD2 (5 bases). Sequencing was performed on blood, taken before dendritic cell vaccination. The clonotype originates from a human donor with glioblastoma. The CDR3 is CASSVAGQETQYF. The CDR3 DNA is TGTGCCAGCAGCGTTGCGGGCCAAGAGACCCAGTACTTC.